These 24 T cell receptor beta chains share one sample of origin, sequenced in a study of technical replicates of blood from four donors. Assay: immunoSEQ multiplex PCR; the TCRdb copy retains only in-frame clones and omits some. Among about 100,000 clones, over 90% were seen once, and the ten largest hold approximately 0.2%. Sequences were obtained from T cells isolated from PBMCs. The receptor set was obtained from a human donor in good health.

The V and J genes are TRBV25-1 and TRBJ2-5; no clear D. This CDR3 spans 13 amino acids. Germline V gene data show CDR1 as MGHDK and CDR2 as SYGVNS. The V gene lost 4 bases and the J gene lost 1 base, with 7 bases spanning the gap. The CDR3 nucleotides read TGTGCCAGCAGTGGTCGGAGCCAAGAGACCCAGTACTTC. It encodes CASSGRSQETQYF.

This chain connects TRBV11-3 to TRBJ1-1; 7 nucleotides match TRBD1. CDR3 length: 12 amino acids. Looked up from germline, CDR1 is SGHNT and CDR2 is YENEEA. With 6 bases clipped from V and 3 bases from J, the junction kept 1 base outside the gene matches. The CDR3 here is CASSTGDTEAFF. In nucleotides, the CDR3 is TGTGCCAGCAGTACAGGGGACACTGAAGCTTTCTTT.

The J gene is TRBJ1-2, the V gene TRBV30, with 8 bases aligning to TRBD1. The CDR3 is made up of 13 amino acids. CDR1 and CDR2 (germline): GTSNPN, SVGIG (reference sequence). For the CDR3, the DNA is TGTGCATGTTGGACAGGGTTAAGAGATGGCTACACCTTC. Translated: CACWTGLRDGYTF.

The genes are TRBV27 and TRBJ1-1; D call uncertain. The CDR3 has 14 residues. Trimming shortened V by 2 bases and J by 4 bases, and 11 bases separated the two germline ends. Germline CDR1 reads MNHEY; CDR2 reads SMNVEV (reference sequence). The CDR3: CASSLRGGGTEAFF. The CDR3 DNA reads TGTGCCAGCAGTTTACGGGGAGGAGGCACTGAAGCTTTCTTT.

The chain uses TRBV5-6 and TRBJ2-7, with D tentatively TRBD2 (7 bases). This CDR3 is built from 17 residues. The V gene's germline CDR1 is SGHDT and CDR2 YYEEEE. V was trimmed by 4 bases and J by 3 bases, leaving 23 bases between them. CDR3: CASSRGEGGRGVYEQYF. In DNA form, the CDR3 reads TGTGCCAGCAGCCGGGGGGAAGGCGGCAGGGGAGTCTACGAGCAGTACTTC.

This rearrangement joins TRBV28 to TRBJ2-7; a possible D gene is TRBD2 (5 bases). The germline CDR1 and CDR2 sequences are MDHEN and SYDVKM. There are 14 residues in the CDR3. Between the trimmed V and J ends, which lost 0 bases and 0 bases, there was a span of 6 bases. This CDR3 is CASSLWGSSYEQYF. CDR3 nucleotide sequence: TGTGCCAGCAGTTTATGGGGGAGCTCCTACGAGCAGTACTTC.

The V call is TRBV7-8, the J call TRBJ2-1; maybe TRBD2 (5 bases). CDR1 and CDR2 (germline): SGHVS, FQNEAQ. The germline V and J ends were trimmed by 0 bases and 7 bases, with 19 bases remaining between them. This CDR3 contains 17 residues. CDR3 coding DNA: TGTGCCAGCAGCTTAGCGCGGAGGATCGGGGTTCGGAATGAGCAGTTCTTC. Translation: CASSLARRIGVRNEQFF.

The chain recombines TRBV19 with TRBJ2-1; 10 nucleotides match TRBD2. This CDR3 comprises 16 residues. V dropped 5 bases and J dropped 4; count of bases not matched to a gene: 8. Germline V gene sequence: CDR1 LNHDA, CDR2 SQIVND (reference sequence). CDR3 nucleotides: TGTGCCAGTAGTGCCGAATTAGCGGGAGGATACAATGAGCAGTTCTTC. Encoded protein: CASSAELAGGYNEQFF.

As DNA, the CDR3 is TGCGCCACCCCCAAACTCGGGACAGGGCCAAGAGGAGGCAATCAGCCCCAGCATTTT. Translated, it gives CATPKLGTGPRGGNQPQHF. The chain has TRBV10-1 and TRBJ1-5; 9 nucleotides line up with TRBD1. The CDR3 totals 19 residues. With 10 bases clipped from V and 2 bases from J, the junction kept 21 bases outside the gene matches. CDR1 is WNHNN and CDR2 is SYGVQD in the germline V gene (reference sequence).

The chain uses TRBV5-6 and TRBJ1-6; D is ambiguous. Trimming left V 1 base short and J 8 bases short, with 16 bases between. CDR1 and CDR2 (germline): SGHDT, YYEEEE. This CDR3 contains 16 residues. The CDR3 reads CASSLTAGEVDSPLHF. CDR3 sequence (DNA): TGTGCCAGCAGCTTGACGGCTGGAGAGGTGGATTCACCCCTCCACTTT.

The J gene is TRBJ2-5, the V gene TRBV5-1; D call uncertain. The V end was cut by 3 bases, the J end by 1 base, with 7 bases between. CDR1 and CDR2 from the germline V gene are SGHRS and YFSETQ. The CDR3 has 13 amino acids. The CDR3 DNA sequence: TGCGCCAGCAGCTCCTTAGCCCAAGAGACCCAGTACTTC. This gives the protein CASSSLAQETQYF.

This rearrangement joins TRBV18 to TRBJ2-7, with TRBD1 matching over 8 bases. Germline trimming cut 3 bases from V and 5 bases from J; bases unmatched to any gene: 9. The CDR3 length is 15 residues. CDR1 is KGHSH and CDR2 is LQKENI in the germline V gene. CDR3 amino acids: CASSPLAGQGNEQYF. In DNA form, the CDR3 reads TGTGCCAGCTCACCCCTCGCTGGACAGGGTAACGAGCAGTACTTC.

The genes are TRBV11-3 and TRBJ2-1; 14 bases agree with TRBD2. Trimming took 4 bases from V and 6 from J; bases not matched to a gene: 14. The CDR3 covers 19 residues. Germline loops: CDR1 SGHNT, CDR2 YENEEA. The CDR3 sequence: CASSSRETSGRARVNEQFF. The CDR3 DNA sequence: TGTGCCAGCAGCTCTAGAGAGACTAGCGGGAGGGCCAGGGTCAATGAGCAGTTCTTC.

The chain recombines TRBV2 with TRBJ1-1; D is perhaps TRBD1 (5 bases). V was shortened by 7 bases and J by 1 base, with 10 bases between the two germline ends. CDR3 length: 13 residues. CDR1 is SNHLY, CDR2 FYNNEI, per germline. CDR3 in amino acids: CASKPDTNTEAFF. The CDR3 DNA sequence: TGTGCCAGCAAACCGGACACGAACACTGAAGCTTTCTTT.

The chain couples TRBV6-1 to TRBJ1-4, with TRBD1 matching 8 bases. The V segment lost 2 bases and the J segment 8 bases; nucleotides outside the gene matches: 7. Germline CDR1 reads MNHNS; CDR2 reads SASEGT. CDR3 length: 15 residues. The CDR3 protein is CASSERTGLPEKLFF. As DNA, the CDR3 is TGTGCCAGCAGTGAAAGGACAGGGTTACCCGAAAAACTGTTTTTT.

This rearrangement joins TRBV18 to TRBJ2-3; 8 positions match TRBD2. J was trimmed by 2 bases and V by 8 bases; bases with no gene match: 6. CDR1 KGHSH and CDR2 LQKENI come from the germline V gene. The CDR3 length is 14 residues. CDR3 amino acids: CASQGTSPTDTQYF. In DNA, the CDR3 is TGTGCCAGCCAAGGGACTAGTCCCACAGATACGCAGTATTTT.

The chain has TRBV7-6 and TRBJ1-2; D is possibly TRBD1 (5 bases). V lost 5 bases, J lost 7 bases, and 23 bases lay in between. Germline V CDR1 and CDR2: SGHVS, FNYEAQ. This CDR3 comprises 16 residues. DNA of the CDR3: TGTGCCAGCAGCGCGGGACCCGGGTCGGTAGACGGTGGCTACACCTTC. Its translation: CASSAGPGSVDGGYTF.

V gene TRBV5-1 combines with J gene TRBJ2-7; 10 positions agree with TRBD1. The length of the CDR3 is 13 residues. V was clipped by 4 bases and J by 6 bases; unmatched bases: 4. Germline-derived CDR1 and CDR2 are SGHRS and YFSETQ. CDR3 nucleotide sequence: TGCGCCAGCAGCGGGACAGGGGTCACCGAGCAGTACTTC. This codes for CASSGTGVTEQYF.

On this clone: The identical CDR3 is also encoded by other nucleotide sequences in the sample. This chain joins TRBV5-1 and TRBJ2-3, with 8 positions matching TRBD2. Losses at the gene ends were 4 bases for V and 3 bases for J; bases not matched to a gene: 4. The CDR3 covers 14 residues. Germline values: CDR1 SGHRS, CDR2 YFSETQ. The CDR3 bases are TGCGCCAGCAGCCTCGGACTAGCTACAGATACGCAGTATTTT. It encodes CASSLGLATDTQYF.

This rearrangement joins TRBV13 to TRBJ1-1; D unresolved. Germline V lookup: CDR1 PRHDT, CDR2 FYEKMQ (reference sequence). Trimming took 3 bases from V and 5 from J, leaving 13 bases between them. This CDR3 spans 14 amino acids. The CDR3 reads CASSFRAGVTEAFF. CDR3 sequence (DNA): TGTGCCAGCAGCTTTAGGGCCGGGGTGACTGAAGCTTTCTTT.

The chain has TRBV27 and TRBJ1-2; 8 nucleotides line up with TRBD1. Germline CDR1 MNHEY, CDR2 SMNVEV (reference sequence). V lost 3 bases, J lost 8 bases, and 14 bases stayed unmatched. This CDR3 has 16 residues. This CDR3 reads CASSFFARDRLRGYTF. In DNA, the CDR3 is TGTGCCAGCAGTTTTTTCGCCCGGGACAGGCTGAGGGGCTACACCTTC.

This chain connects TRBV5-1 to TRBJ1-2; D might be TRBD1 (5 bases). V was shortened by 4 bases and J by 5 bases, with 9 bases between the two germline ends. This CDR3 is 12 amino acids long. Per the germline V gene, CDR1 is SGHRS and CDR2 is YFSETQ. In nucleotides, the CDR3 is TGCGCCAGCAGCACGGGGGGGTATGGCTACACCTTC. Translation: CASSTGGYGYTF.

The genes are TRBV28 and TRBJ1-5; the match to TRBD1 covers 7 bases. V gave up 7 bases and J gave up 2 bases; unmatched junction bases: 8. Germline CDR1 and CDR2: MDHEN and SYDVKM. The CDR3 has 15 residues. As DNA, the CDR3 is TGTGCCAGCACCTTCGACAGGGCGGGCAATCAGCCCCAGCATTTT. As protein: CASTFDRAGNQPQHF. Full variable domain (rest looked up from reference TRBV28 and TRBJ1-5): DVKVTQSSRYLVKRTGEKVFLECVQDMDHENMFWYRQDPGLGLRLIYFSYDVKMKEKGDIPEGYSVSREKKERFSLILESASTNQTSMYLCASTFDRAGNQPQHFGDGTRLSIL.

This sequence joins TRBV14 and TRBJ2-5, with D possibly being TRBD1 (6 bases). The V end lost 1 base, the J end lost 4 bases, and 16 bases lay between the germline ends. Germline assignment: CDR1 SGHDN and CDR2 FVKESK. This CDR3 has 16 residues. Written as DNA, the CDR3 is TGTGCCAGCAGCCAAGGTACTCCAGGGGACCGAGAGACCCAGTACTTC. Translated, it gives CASSQGTPGDRETQYF.